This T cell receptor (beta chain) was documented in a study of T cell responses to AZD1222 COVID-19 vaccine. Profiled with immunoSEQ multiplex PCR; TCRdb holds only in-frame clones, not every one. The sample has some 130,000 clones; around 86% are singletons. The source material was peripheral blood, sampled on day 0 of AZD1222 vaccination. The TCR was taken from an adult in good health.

CDR3 sequence: CASRHTSGGATGELFF. CDR3 sequence (DNA): TGTGCCAGTAGACATACTAGCGGGGGTGCAACCGGGGAGCTGTTTTTT. The chain joins TRBV19 to TRBJ2-2; TRBD2 agrees at 11 bases. This CDR3 region has 16 residues. J gave up 5 bases and V 6 bases, and 8 bases lay outside the gene matches. Germline V CDR1 and CDR2: LNHDA, SQIVND (reference sequence).